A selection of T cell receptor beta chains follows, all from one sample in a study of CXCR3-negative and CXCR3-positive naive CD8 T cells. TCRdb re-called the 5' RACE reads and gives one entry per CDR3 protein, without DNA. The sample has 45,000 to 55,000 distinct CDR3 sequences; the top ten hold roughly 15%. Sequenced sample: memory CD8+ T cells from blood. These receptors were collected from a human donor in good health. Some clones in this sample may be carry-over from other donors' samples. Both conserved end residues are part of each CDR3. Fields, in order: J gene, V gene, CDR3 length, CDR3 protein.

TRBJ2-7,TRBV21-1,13,CASAGEGTYEQYF
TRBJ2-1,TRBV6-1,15,CASSEWASGAGEQFF
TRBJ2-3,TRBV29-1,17,CSVSGLAEIQGTDTQYF
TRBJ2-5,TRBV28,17,CASSLSLGQGASETQYF
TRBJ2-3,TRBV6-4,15,CASSYTSVAADTQYF
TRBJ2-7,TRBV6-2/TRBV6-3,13,CASSWTESYEQYF
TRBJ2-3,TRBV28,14,CASSSRDSTDTQYF
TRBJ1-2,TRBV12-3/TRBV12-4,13,CASSLGQVYGYTF
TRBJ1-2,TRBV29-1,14,CSAIGFSVRYGYTF
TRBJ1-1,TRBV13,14,CASSPGTVNTEAFF
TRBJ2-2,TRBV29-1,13,CSVGQENTGELFF
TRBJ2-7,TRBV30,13,CAWSVGQGDEQYF
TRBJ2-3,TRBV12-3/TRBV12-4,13,CASSFAPTDTQYF
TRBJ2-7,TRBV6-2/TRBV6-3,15,CASTAREAWAYEQYF
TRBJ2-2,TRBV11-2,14,CASSRRGNTGELFF
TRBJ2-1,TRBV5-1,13,CASSRTGTWEQFF
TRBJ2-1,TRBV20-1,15,CSAPQRASDYNEQFF
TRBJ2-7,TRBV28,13,CASSWGPTYEQYF